These T cell receptor beta chains were read from a single sample in a study. TCRdb recomputed calls from the RT-PCR reads with MiXCR, one row per CDR3 protein. The sample includes almost 700,000 distinct CDR3 sequences, 13% to 15% of them seen just once. Sequencing was performed on memory CD4+ T cells from blood. These receptors came from a female donor in good health, serving as a healthy control. Both conserved end residues are trimmed from each CDR3. Each record gives: CDR3 protein, V gene, J gene, D gene. D genes are given only for firm matches.

ASSLTQGNSYEQY	TRBV12-3/TRBV12-4	TRBJ2-7	.
ASSIGSRSQPQH	TRBV6-2/TRBV6-3	TRBJ1-5	.
ATMGPTGELF	TRBV24-1	TRBJ2-2	.
ASSLGWFPSYEQY	TRBV9	TRBJ2-7	.
SVMAGEWSYT	TRBV29-1	TRBJ1-2	.
ASSVGTPDSTDTQY	TRBV6-4	TRBJ2-3	.
AISEWGIGNEQF	TRBV10-3	TRBJ2-1	.
ASSQRGPPEAF	TRBV4-3	TRBJ1-1	.
ASSQEGGLVGEQY	TRBV4-3	TRBJ2-7	TRBD2
ASSLEGAHMNTEAF	TRBV7-2	TRBJ1-1	.
ASSRGRFPDTQY	TRBV6-5	TRBJ2-3	.
ASSVGVAPKTGELF	TRBV9	TRBJ2-2	.
SASSLRLSANEAF	TRBV20-1	TRBJ1-1	.
ATSSLGQSGANVLT	TRBV24-1	TRBJ2-6	.
ASGLNDRGVDTEAF	TRBV12-5	TRBJ1-1	TRBD1
ASSPPGGGLADTQY	TRBV7-2	TRBJ2-3	.
ASSTGQGGSIYT	TRBV10-2	TRBJ1-2	TRBD1
ASSLVRGGGYT	TRBV7-3	TRBJ1-2	.
ASSFNPRAGYGYT	TRBV5-6	TRBJ1-2	.
SASRTSGSYEQY	TRBV20-1	TRBJ2-7	TRBD2
ASRRGIGETQY	TRBV27	TRBJ2-5	.
ASSNREGQPQH	TRBV12-3/TRBV12-4	TRBJ1-5	.
SARDFQGGQNIQY	TRBV20-1	TRBJ2-4	.
ATSTVMNTEAF	TRBV6-2/TRBV6-3	TRBJ1-1	.
SARVNTGELF	TRBV20-1	TRBJ2-2	.
ASSLGFEGSRAF	TRBV7-2	TRBJ1-1	.
ASSQGLPGGPLEQY	TRBV5-1	TRBJ2-7	TRBD2
ASSLVGGAVDGAVEAF	TRBV7-6	TRBJ1-1	.
ATTAGYGNQPQH	TRBV10-3	TRBJ1-5	.
ASSLSGPSGAF	TRBV7-8	TRBJ1-1	.
ASSLADRRQPQH	TRBV12-3/TRBV12-4	TRBJ1-5	.
ASTVMPPGQGAPAKNIQY	TRBV2	TRBJ2-4	TRBD1
ASSLMPGAGTGEPYNEQF	TRBV5-6	TRBJ2-1	.
SASSQGTEAF	TRBV20-1	TRBJ1-1	.
ASGGQNYEQY	TRBV6-1	TRBJ2-7	.
ASSPAGLAGEQY	TRBV10-2	TRBJ2-7	TRBD2
AISGRPGEQF	TRBV10-3	TRBJ2-1	.
ASSRTGKTYEQY	TRBV9	TRBJ2-7	TRBD1
ASSLQGQRQETQY	TRBV5-1	TRBJ2-5	.
ASRTGQPYEQY	TRBV28	TRBJ2-7	.
ASSPYRGDTEAF	TRBV5-1	TRBJ1-1	TRBD1
AWSARPHEQY	TRBV30	TRBJ2-7	.
ASSSTGDATNEKLF	TRBV5-6	TRBJ1-4	TRBD1
SARDPVRLNYGYT	TRBV20-1	TRBJ1-2	.
ASSAGHGNTEAF	TRBV9	TRBJ1-1	.
ASSLTVPGANVLT	TRBV5-1	TRBJ2-6	.
ASSLGQGLSNYGYT	TRBV7-9	TRBJ1-2	TRBD1
ASSLTSGRGAPDTQY	TRBV25-1	TRBJ2-3	TRBD2
ASSGPRQTNEQF	TRBV9	TRBJ2-1	.
ASSPESAGYTEAF	TRBV5-1	TRBJ1-1	.
ATRPGQGPYEQY	TRBV7-2	TRBJ2-7	TRBD1
ASPAGITQY	TRBV5-7	TRBJ2-3	.
ATGTRAKGEQY	TRBV7-9	TRBJ2-7	.
ASMGTSGRVQF	TRBV6-1	TRBJ2-1	TRBD2
ASSWGGGAMNTEAF	TRBV12-3/TRBV12-4	TRBJ1-1	.
ASSQMEWVCGTQY	TRBV23-1	TRBJ2-5	.
ASSLDSGYQPQH	TRBV7-9	TRBJ1-5	.